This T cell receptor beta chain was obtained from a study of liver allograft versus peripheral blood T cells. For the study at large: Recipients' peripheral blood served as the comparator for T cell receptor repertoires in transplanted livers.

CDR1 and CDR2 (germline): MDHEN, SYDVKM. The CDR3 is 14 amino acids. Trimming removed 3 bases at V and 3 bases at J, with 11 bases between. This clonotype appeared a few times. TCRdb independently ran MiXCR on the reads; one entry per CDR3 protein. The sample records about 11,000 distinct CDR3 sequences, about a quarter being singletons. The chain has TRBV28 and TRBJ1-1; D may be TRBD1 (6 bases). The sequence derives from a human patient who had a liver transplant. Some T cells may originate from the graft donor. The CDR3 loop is CASSLQGRDTEAFF. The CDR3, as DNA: TGTGCCAGCAGTTTGCAGGGGAGGGACACTGAAGCTTTCTTT.